This passage covers 27 T cell receptor beta chains from one sample sequenced in a study of blood T cell repertoires in COVID-19. The data were produced by immunoSEQ multiplex PCR, yet TCRdb's version contains in-frame clones alone and is incomplete. The sample includes over 250,000 clones, 70% to 90% of them seen just once. Sequenced material: peripheral blood. The receptors shown here come from a woman aged 70-85 years with acute or convalescent COVID-19.

The chain employs TRBV6-5 and TRBJ1-3; D is perhaps TRBD1 (5 bases). Trimming cost V 10 bases and J 3 bases, with 19 bases left between them. CDR3 size: 15 residues. CDR1 is MNHEY, CDR2 SVGAGI, per germline. CDR3 region: CATIRVWGDGNTIYF. The CDR3 nucleotides read TGTGCCACCATCCGAGTCTGGGGGGATGGAAACACCATATATTTT.

The chain links TRBV4-1 to TRBJ1-2; the D is unclear. Trimming cost V 1 base and J 6 bases, with 12 bases left between them. Germline V gives CDR1 MGHRA, CDR2 YSYEKL. This CDR3 comprises 14 residues. The CDR3 protein is CASSQGGEDHGYTF. The CDR3 nucleotides read TGCGCCAGCAGCCAAGGCGGAGAGGATCATGGCTACACCTTC.

This chain connects TRBV10-3 to TRBJ1-1; no clear D gene. CDR1 and CDR2 (germline): ENHRY, SYGVKD. The V end lost 6 bases, the J end lost 1 base, and 6 bases lay between the germline ends. The CDR3 has 12 amino acids. The CDR3 loop reads CAIREQNTEAFF. The CDR3 nucleotides are TGTGCCATCAGAGAACAGAACACTGAAGCTTTCTTT.

V is TRBV15 and J is TRBJ1-2; possibly TRBD1 for D (5 bases). Trimming cost V 1 base and J 7 bases, with 13 bases left between them. This CDR3 comprises 14 residues. Germline CDR1 and CDR2: LNHNV and YYDKDF (reference sequence). The CDR3 DNA is TGTGCCACCAGCAGAGTGGGAGGGGTCATTGGCTACACCTTC. Protein: CATSRVGGVIGYTF.

CDR3 amino acids: CASRPMTGEAGYTF. CDR3 sequence (DNA): TGTGCCAGCAGACCCATGACAGGGGAGGCTGGCTACACCTTC. V usage is TRBV6-5 and J usage is TRBJ1-2; 8 bases fit TRBD1. The germline CDR1 and CDR2 sequences are MNHEY and SVGAGI. V lost 6 bases to trimming and J lost 7 bases; unmatched junction nucleotides: 10. This CDR3 comprises 14 residues.

The chain combines TRBV5-1 with TRBJ2-5; D is possibly TRBD2 (5 bases). The V end lost 4 bases, the J end lost 5 bases, and 18 bases lay between the germline ends. The CDR3 runs to 15 residues. Looked up from germline, CDR1 is SGHRS and CDR2 is YFSETQ. The CDR3 loop is CASSGIPGSRETQYF. The CDR3 DNA reads as TGCGCCAGCAGCGGGATCCCGGGATCAAGGGAGACCCAGTACTTC.

The chain carries TRBV10-3 and TRBJ2-1; 10 bases are a match to TRBD1. With V trimmed by 4 bases and J by 6 bases, 3 bases remained unmatched. Germline CDR1 is ENHRY and CDR2 is SYGVKD. The length of the CDR3 is 14 residues. For the CDR3, the DNA is TGTGCCATCAGTGGTGGGACAGGGGCCAATGAGCAGTTCTTC. It is translated as CAISGGTGANEQFF.

This clone has a single count. This chain connects TRBV11-2 to TRBJ1-3, with 8 bases that match TRBD1. The CDR3 spans 13 residues. Trimming cost V 6 bases and J 8 bases; bases outside gene matches: 6. Germline loops: CDR1 SGHAT, CDR2 FQNNGV. This chain's CDR3 is CASSIQGVHTIYF. As DNA, the CDR3 is TGTGCCAGCAGTATACAGGGGGTACACACCATATATTTT.

The J gene is TRBJ1-4, the V gene TRBV5-1; the D gene is possibly TRBD1 (6 bases). The CDR3 contains 14 residues. Germline V gene sequence: CDR1 SGHRS, CDR2 YFSETQ. V was cut by 4 bases and J by 8 bases, with 15 bases left in between. The CDR3 bases are TGCGCCAGCAGCATCGGACAGACGAACGAAAAACTGTTTTTT. Its translation is CASSIGQTNEKLFF. The entire variable domain, with the rest obtained from reference TRBV5-1 and TRBJ1-4, is as follows: KAGVTQTPRYLIKTRGQQVTLSCSPISGHRSVSWYQQTPGQGLQFLFEYFSETQRNKGNFPGRFSGRQFSNSRSEMNVSTLELGDSALYLCASSIGQTNEKLFFGSGTQLSVL.

The rearrangement joins TRBV24-1 to TRBJ1-2; no reliable D call. V dropped 3 bases and J dropped 8 bases, with 9 bases sitting between them. Germline CDR1 KGHDR, CDR2 SFDVKD. The CDR3 contains 12 residues. The chain's CDR3 is CATSDPVQGYTF. CDR3 DNA sequence: TGTGCCACCAGTGATCCCGTACAGGGCTACACCTTC.

This clone was counted a single time. CDR3 in amino acids: CASGPGQPYEQYF. The CDR3 nucleotides are TGTGCCAGCGGACCGGGACAGCCCTACGAGCAGTACTTC. The chain couples TRBV18 to TRBJ2-7; 7 bases are shared with TRBD1. Germline lookup yields CDR1 KGHSH and CDR2 LQKENI. The CDR3 is made up of 13 amino acids. The junction had 6 bases not matched to a gene; V was cut back by 8 bases and J by 2 bases.

The chain recombines TRBV2 with TRBJ1-1, with D perhaps matching TRBD1 (5 bases). Between the trimmed V and J ends, which lost 8 bases and 7 bases, there was a span of 8 bases. Germline lookup yields CDR1 SNHLY and CDR2 FYNNEI. The CDR3 covers 10 residues. The CDR3 region is CASRGIEAFF. CDR3 DNA sequence: TGTGCCAGCCGGGGGATTGAAGCTTTCTTT.

This chain uses TRBV29-1 with TRBJ1-1, with D perhaps matching TRBD1 (6 bases). The CDR3 has 13 residues. Trimming left V 7 bases short and J 6 bases short, with 18 bases between. In germline, CDR1 is SQVTM, CDR2 ANQGSEA. DNA of the CDR3: TGCAGCGCCGGGGGGGCTAGGGGCGCTGAAGCTTTCTTT. Its translation is CSAGGARGAEAFF.

This clone was recorded once. The rearrangement links TRBV6-2 or TRBV6-3 to TRBJ2-1; TRBD2 aligns across 11 bases. The CDR3 sequence is 18 residues long. After removal of 4 bases from V and 5 bases from J, the junction contained 13 bases not matched to a gene. In germline, CDR1 is MNHEY, CDR2 SVGEGT. The DNA for the CDR3 is TGTGCCAGCAGTTCATTAATTAGCGGGGGGGCACCCAACAATGAGCAGTTCTTC. Its translation: CASSSLISGGAPNNEQFF.

The rearrangement joins TRBV5-1 to TRBJ2-3; maybe TRBD2 (5 bases). Germline CDR1 is SGHRS and CDR2 is YFSETQ. The CDR3 sequence is 14 residues long. V lost 4 bases and J lost 0, with 9 bases in between. CDR3 protein: CASSPDSSTDTQYF. The CDR3 region has the DNA TGCGCCAGCAGCCCGGACTCGAGCACAGATACGCAGTATTTT.

In nucleotides, the CDR3 is TGTGCCAGCTCTCAGGGGAGCACAATAGCCAAAAACATTCAGTACTTC. This codes for CASSQGSTIAKNIQYF. The chain uses TRBV27 and TRBJ2-4, with a possible D match to TRBD1 (6 bases). The CDR3 totals 16 residues. Germline CDR1 reads MNHEY; CDR2 reads SMNVEV (reference sequence). V was pared by 8 bases and J by 0 bases, with 17 bases between.

The count of this clone is one. The rearrangement uses TRBV5-1 and TRBJ2-2; D perhaps matches TRBD2 (7 bases). The V end was cut by 4 bases, the J end by 2 bases, with 12 bases between. The CDR3 length is 15 residues. CDR1 is SGHRS, CDR2 YFSETQ, per germline. The CDR3 sequence: CASSSTGGNTGELFF. The CDR3 DNA follows: TGCGCCAGCAGCAGTACGGGGGGCAACACCGGGGAGCTGTTTTTT.

This chain uses TRBV11-2 with TRBJ1-1; 7 bases align to TRBD1. The V gene's germline CDR1 is SGHAT and CDR2 FQNNGV. This CDR3 spans 13 amino acids. V was pared by 3 bases and J by 5 bases, with 3 bases of the junction left unmatched. The CDR3 loop is CASSFEGATEAFF. The CDR3, as DNA: TGTGCCAGCAGCTTTGAGGGGGCGACTGAAGCTTTCTTT.

The V call is TRBV21-1, the J call TRBJ1-6; the D call TRBD1 from the table was never checked on the DNA. TRBV21-1 is listed as a pseudogene. This CDR3 has 17 amino acids. The CDR3 DNA reads TGTGCCAGCAGCAAATCCAGGGCTGAGACCTCAAATTCACCCCTCCACTTT. Its translation is CASSKSRAETSNSPLHF.

This chain links TRBV5-4 with TRBJ1-2; weak D call: TRBD1 (6 bases). This CDR3 comprises 14 residues. Trimming left V 1 base short and J 4 bases short, with 11 bases between. Germline loops: CDR1 SGHNT, CDR2 YYREEE (reference sequence). The CDR3 nucleotides read TGTGCCAGCAGCTTGAGTGGGGGCCTCTATGGCTACACCTTC. Translating gives CASSLSGGLYGYTF.

This clone came up once. The CDR3 nucleotides are TGTGCCAGCAGCTTAGGGGGGGCGCAGGGAGAGACCCAGTACTTC. It yields the protein CASSLGGAQGETQYF. The chain joins TRBV7-3 to TRBJ2-5; a possible D gene is TRBD2 (7 bases). Germline-derived CDR1 and CDR2 are SGHTA and FQGTGA. CDR3 size: 15 residues. The V and J ends lost 2 bases and 4 bases respectively, with 14 bases between them. Full variable domain (rest looked up from reference TRBV7-3 and TRBJ2-5): GAGVSQTPSNKVTEKGKYVELRCDPISGHTALYWYRQSLGQGPEFLIYFQGTGAADDSGLPNDRFFAVRPEGSVSTLKIQRTERGDSAVYLCASSLGGAQGETQYFGPGTRLLVL.

This chain joins TRBV11-2 and TRBJ2-2, with 9 bases identical to TRBD1. V was clipped by 4 bases and J by 0 bases; unmatched bases: 12. CDR3 length: 19 amino acids. The germline V gene has CDR1 SGHAT and CDR2 FQNNGV. This CDR3 reads CASSSRTGARFTNTGELFF. As DNA, the CDR3 is TGTGCCAGCAGCTCCCGGACAGGGGCGCGCTTTACGAACACCGGGGAGCTGTTTTTT.

This clone is a singleton in its sample. This chain links TRBV19 with TRBJ1-1; D unclear. V lost 4 bases and J 5 bases, leaving 8 bases between the germline ends. From germline, CDR1 is LNHDA and CDR2 SQIVND (reference sequence). This CDR3 contains 12 residues. The CDR3 DNA is TGTGCCAGTAGTAACGTCGAGACTGAAGCTTTCTTT. Protein product: CASSNVETEAFF.

This chain connects TRBV7-2 to TRBJ2-6, with 9 bases lining up with TRBD2. In germline, CDR1 is SGHTA, CDR2 FQGNSA. This CDR3 contains 18 residues. The junction had 8 bases not matched to a gene; V was cut back by 1 base and J by 4 bases. The CDR3 region is CASSLVASGALGANVLTF. CDR3 nucleotides: TGTGCCAGCAGCTTAGTGGCTAGCGGGGCTTTGGGGGCCAACGTCCTGACTTTC.

Concerning this clone itself: Other DNA sequences in the sample encode the same CDR3. CDR3 amino acids: CSAREPGEAFF. The CDR3 DNA is TGCAGTGCTAGAGAGCCAGGGGAAGCTTTCTTT. The V and J genes are TRBV20-1 and TRBJ1-1, with a tentative D call TRBD1 (5 bases). CDR3 length: 11 residues. Trimming shortened V by 0 bases and J by 8 bases, and 7 bases separated the two germline ends. Per germline, CDR1 DFQATT and CDR2 SNEGSKA (reference sequence).

This clone was recorded a few times. The rearrangement joins TRBV29-1 to TRBJ1-1; D is undetermined. Trimming took 4 bases from V and 7 from J, leaving 10 bases between them. Looked up from germline, CDR1 is SQVTM and CDR2 is ANQGSEA. The length of the CDR3 is 11 residues. The CDR3 region is CSVGPSFEAFF. DNA for the CDR3: TGCAGCGTTGGGCCCAGTTTTGAAGCTTTCTTT.

This chain uses TRBV27 with TRBJ1-1; 8 bases fit TRBD1. With 2 bases clipped from V and 7 bases from J, the junction kept 6 bases outside the gene matches. The CDR3 has 14 residues. Germline V gene data show CDR1 as MNHEY and CDR2 as SMNVEV (reference sequence). CDR3 DNA sequence: TGTGCCAGCAGTTTAGGACAGGGCGGTCGTGAAGCTTTCTTT. Translated: CASSLGQGGREAFF.